This T cell receptor (beta chain) derives from a study of low-dose radiotherapy and immunotherapy resistance in tumors (dated by TCRdb to between 2020 and 2023). Turning to the overall study: In Cohort 1, 0.5 Gy per fraction was delivered every 2 weeks, and a total PTV dose of 6.5 Gy was prescribed. The trial did not randomize participants into treatment groups. Nivolumab was administered intravenously as a 240 mg flat dose every two weeks, and ipilimumab was administered intravenously at 1 mg/kg every six weeks. Every two weeks, patients got intravenous cyclophosphamide at 200 mg/m2, given one day ahead of each radiation and immunotherapy administration. For Cohort 2, the dose was 1 Gy per fraction given every two weeks, adding up to 13 Gy in total across 26 weeks. Patients took aspirin 300 mg orally once daily for four cycles, starting on cycle 1 day 1. The translational analysis covered eight patients: three from the first dose cohort and the first five from the second dose cohort.

This clonotype has at least ten counts. The target of this receptor is not known. Qualities for individual bases were not recorded, and no much larger clone is one base off. V sheds 5 bases and J sheds 7 bases, leaving 20 bases between their ends. The CDR3 numbers 15 residues from cysteine through phenylalanine. Only the CDR3 DNA stays, 45 bases, in frame from base 1. CDR1 SGHAT and CDR2 FQNNGV were looked up in the germline V gene. The sample's time point label is to be understood as: before trial treatment. The donors came from RACIN, which was a single-arm phase I dose-escalation trial that paired nivolumab and ipilimumab with aspirin, low-dose cyclophosphamide and low-dose radiotherapy. Eligible patients had advanced, TIL-negative solid tumors. The instrument given in TCRdb is Illumina HiSeq 2500. To make first-strand cDNA, Superscript III was used along with a set of TRAV- and TRBV-specific primers so that both the TCRalpha and TCRbeta chains were covered. TCRs were amplified for 20 to 25 PCR cycles with Phusion, using a constant-region primer paired with the adapter attached to the V primers. Isolated mRNA was amplified with the MessageAmp II aRNA Amplification Kit, using a roughly 15-hour in vitro transcription at 37°C. The Dynabeads mRNA DIRECT Purification Kit was used to isolate mRNA for TCR sequencing. A second 25-cycle Phusion PCR added indexed Illumina adapters, and products were purified with AMPure XP beads. Under the source paper's analysis protocol: Custom Perl scripts were used to pool TCR sequences that encoded the same protein, to remove out-of-frame sequences, and to calculate the abundance of each clonotype. The analysis excluded TCR sequences that were supported by just one read. Shannon entropy, Gini index, clonality, richness, and the frequency of TCRs shared between repertoires were included as repertoire metrics. TCRdb reran the public reads through fastp at Q25 and MiXCR, keeping productive beta chains. One record per CDR3 amino acid sequence lists the most common genes and DNA. TCRdb assigned the V and J calls; the authors' analysis was not used. The sample contains tens of thousands of distinct CDR3 sequences, approximately 25% of them found a single time. 6.6% of the sample rests with the top ten.

The rearranged segments are TRBV11-2 and TRBJ1-2, with a tentative D gene TRBD1 over 6 matching bases. The source was PBMCs, collected before treatment. This clonotype was obtained from a male donor with rectosigmoid adenocarcinoma. The CDR3 in this case is CASSPSPGALSGYTF. The DNA sequence follows: TGTGCCAGCAGCCCCAGTCCGGGGGCACTGTCTGGCTACACCTTC.